The text below deals with one T cell receptor beta chain. The antigen this receptor binds is unknown. Germline and junction disagree at one end, which may indicate a read error. The germline V gene provides CDR1 MGHRA and CDR2 YSYEKL. The CDR3 numbers 14 residues from cysteine through phenylalanine. The sequence is cut down to CDR3 DNA, 42 bases in frame from base 1. These data originate in a study of relationships among human T cell subsets listed by TCRdb under 2010. General notes on the study: Eight distinct blood T cell populations were sequenced: pan T, CD8 cytotoxic, regulatory, Th1, Th2, naive plus transitional, activated and memory cells.

Here is what the overall study found, with its caveats: Over 55% of CD8+ cytotoxic sequences were found to belong to clones with over 100 reads, whereas few such clones were observed in the regulatory and Th2 subsets. No statistically significant differences in V, D and J usage, CDR3 length or N-nucleotide additions were observed among the seven subsets. The bead-based sorting was unable to rule out the presence of a CD4+CD8+ double-positive population. The considerable overlap in CDR3s among Th1, Th2 and regulatory T cells was taken as suggesting that cell fate choices are stochastic.

The library was prepared using multiplex PCR. Sequencing used a 454 GS FLX. TCR alpha and beta CDR3 regions were amplified from mRNA by semiquantitative ARM-PCR. In ARM-PCR, tagged nested gene-specific primers were used first, and exponential amplification was then carried out by communal superprimers. Before the first-round PCR products went through the second amplification round, exonuclease was used to remove the nested primers. Sequencing of the amplicons was performed on the 454 platform, which allows millions of DNA fragments to be sequenced rapidly without cloning bias. An effective read was defined as a read mappable to both V and J germline segments. As for how the authors treated the data: Reads were assigned to germline V, D and J segments with IRmap, which uses pyromap, a Smith-Waterman modification adapted to 454 sequencing errors. D-beta assignments were filtered with cutoffs set at the 99th percentile of alignment scores obtained from simulated random sequences. The CDR3 was taken to be the amino acids lying between the conserved V-segment Y[YFLI]C motif and the J-segment [FW]GXGT motif. Repertoire diversity was estimated with a compound Poisson process model previously applied to large-scale EST data. A procedure for detecting cross-contamination was applied so that sample contamination could be argued against as the origin of shared CDR3s. TCRdb itself trimmed the public reads at Q25 with fastp, ran MiXCR and retained productive beta chains. Every distinct CDR3 protein forms one entry, paired with its most common genes and DNA. The V and J calls and clone size are TCRdb's, not the authors'. In this sample the table shows about 5,000 distinct CDR3 sequences, around 60% of which occur a single time. The top ten hold 57% of the sample.

To obtain CD8+ cytotoxic T cells, negative selection with anti-CD4 multisort beads was done first, followed by positive selection with anti-CD8 beads. Miltenyi superparamagnetic beads coated with subset-specific monoclonal antibodies were used for isolation of the T cell subsets. Peripheral blood was used as the source from which all T cell populations were isolated. Ficoll separation was used to obtain mononuclear cells from whole blood, after which anti-CD14 microbeads were used to deplete monocytes. Isolated cell populations were immediately resuspended in RNAprotect reagent. This sequence was found in a man aged 40-55 years in good health. The specimen sequenced was CD8+ T cells sorted from blood. The rearrangement combines TRBV4-1 with TRBJ2-1, with 7 bases matching TRBD2. The bases are TGCGCCAGCAGCCAAGAGGATCTAGCGGAGGTTTATGTCTTC. It codes for CASSQEDLAEVYVF.